The entry that follows covers one T cell receptor (beta chain) sequence. Its matching antigen is unknown. This sample was included in a study of T cell responses to AZD1222 COVID-19 vaccine. Study-wide findings and caveats: Within unmutated variant regions lay the reported targets of nearly half of spike-specific TCRs. The sample set comprised mostly white British donors with more females, and clonal diversity was possibly underestimated.

CDR3 length: 12 amino acids. Deletions cut 7 bases from V and 5 bases from J, with 11 bases between. Per germline, CDR1 SGHAT and CDR2 FQNNGV. TCRdb's table, derived via immunoSEQ multiplex PCR, lists solely in-frame clones and lacks some. Counted here are 120,000 to 150,000 clones, around nine tenths occurring once; the ten biggest clones make up 4% to 6%. The specimen comprised peripheral blood, sampled on day 0 of AZD1222 vaccination. This chain joins TRBV11-2 and TRBJ2-5, with D uncertain. The receptor comes from an adult in good health. The CDR3 reads CASTPTRETQYF. CDR3 coding DNA: TGTGCCAGCACCCCCACGAGGGAGACCCAGTACTTC.